The next 5 T cell receptor beta chains were all read from a single sample in a study of T cell responses to AZD1222 COVID-19 vaccine. Method: immunoSEQ multiplex PCR; TCRdb's copy keeps in-frame clones and lacks some. This repertoire shows approximately 260,000 clones, over 90% found once; its top ten account for 0.5% to 0.65%. The starting material was peripheral blood, obtained on day 0 of AZD1222 vaccination. The origin of the receptors is an adult in good health.

This chain links TRBV7-2 with TRBJ2-5; D is possibly TRBD2 (6 bases). Germline V gives CDR1 SGHTA, CDR2 FQGNSA. The CDR3 loop spans 15 amino acids. Trimming cost V 1 base and J 5 bases, with 14 bases left between them. CDR3 sequence: CASSLGDPGGETQYF. In DNA form, the CDR3 reads TGTGCCAGCAGCTTAGGGGACCCCGGAGGGGAGACCCAGTACTTC.

The chain couples TRBV5-4 to TRBJ2-1, with 10 positions matching TRBD2. The germline gives CDR1 SGHNT, CDR2 YYREEE (reference sequence). The V and J ends lost 2 bases and 10 bases, in that order; junction bases with no gene match: 9. The CDR3 sequence is 15 residues long. The CDR3 loop reads CASSLGLAGDEEQFF. The DNA for the CDR3 is TGTGCCAGCAGCTTAGGTCTAGCGGGGGACGAGGAGCAGTTCTTC.

This clone appeared a single time. The J gene is TRBJ2-3, the V gene TRBV11-2, with 11 bases that match TRBD1. J lost 2 bases, V lost 1 base, and 5 bases had no gene match. The CDR3 is made up of 17 amino acids. CDR1 and CDR2 from the germline V gene are SGHAT and FQNNGV. The CDR3 reads CASSLGRTGGSTDTQYF. CDR3 DNA: TGTGCCAGCAGCTTAGGACGGACAGGGGGCTCCACAGATACGCAGTATTTT.

The genes are TRBV13 and TRBJ1-2; no definite D call. Germline CDR1 and CDR2: PRHDT and FYEKMQ (reference sequence). Trimming pared 5 bases from V and 2 bases from J, leaving 15 bases between. The CDR3 totals 15 residues. CDR3 bases: TGTGCCAGCAGCCCCGCCCACCTAATCAACTATGGCTACACCTTC. This sequence encodes CASSPAHLINYGYTF.

The chain links TRBV19 to TRBJ2-2; 7 nucleotides agree with TRBD1. The germline CDR1 and CDR2 sequences are LNHDA and SQIVND (reference sequence). This CDR3 is built from 16 residues. J was trimmed by 1 base and V by 2 bases; bases with no gene match: 4. CDR3 sequence: CASSIRTGRNTGELFF. The CDR3 DNA reads TGTGCCAGTAGTATACGGACAGGAAGGAACACCGGGGAGCTGTTTTTT.